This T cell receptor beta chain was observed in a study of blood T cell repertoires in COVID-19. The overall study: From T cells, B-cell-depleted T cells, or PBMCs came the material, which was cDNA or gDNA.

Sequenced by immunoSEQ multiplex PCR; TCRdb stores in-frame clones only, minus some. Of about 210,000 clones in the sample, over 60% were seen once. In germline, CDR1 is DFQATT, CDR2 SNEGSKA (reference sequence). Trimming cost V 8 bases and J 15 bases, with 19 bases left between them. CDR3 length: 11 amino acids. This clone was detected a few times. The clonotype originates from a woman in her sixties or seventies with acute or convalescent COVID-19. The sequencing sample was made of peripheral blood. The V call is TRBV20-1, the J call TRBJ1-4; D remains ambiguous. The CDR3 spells CSTAPIRGLFF. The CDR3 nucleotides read TGCAGTACAGCTCCGATAAGAGGGTTGTTTTTT.